This TCR beta chain stems from a study of blood T cell repertoires in COVID-19. On the study more broadly: Italy, Spain and the United States were the sources of the convalescent and acute COVID-19 samples. T cells, B-cell-depleted T cells, or PBMCs supplied cDNA or gDNA.

In the original processing: Nucleated cell number was recorded as an estimate derived from reference gene primer amplification. The repertoire was sequenced with immunoSEQ multiplex PCR; TCRdb's copy has only in-frame clones and lacks some. The DNA was the basis for D and trimming; V, J and clone size are from that table. Of just over 250,000 clones detected, over 70% appear once; the ten largest clones hold 10%. The germline V and J ends were trimmed by 6 bases and 0 bases, with 8 bases remaining between them. The germline gives CDR1 LNHDA, CDR2 SQIVND (reference sequence). This CDR3 has 14 residues. Seattle cases were enrolled at active infection and followed longitudinally.

The rearrangement uses TRBV19 and TRBJ1-4, with no clear D. What was sequenced was peripheral blood. The source is a woman in her 70s with COVID-19, enrolled during active disease. CDR3 amino acids: CASSRATTNEKLFF. The DNA for the CDR3 is TGTGCCAGTAGCCGAGCCACAACTAATGAAAAACTGTTTTTT.